A single sample gave rise to the 18 T cell receptor beta chains below, sequenced in a study of PD-1 blockade in classical Hodgkin lymphoma. Here immunoSEQ multiplex PCR was the method, and the copy in TCRdb shows in-frame clones only, minus some. The data show tens of thousands of clones, approximately 83% seen once. Indicated time point: cycle 4 day 1 (C4D1), after 6 weeks of nivolumab. Every patient was affected by relapse after autologous stem cell transplantation, while exposure to brentuximab vedotin was not uniform. The specimen comprised peripheral blood mononuclear cells (PBMCs), sampled before the fourth cycle of nivolumab. Source of these receptors: a human donor with classical Hodgkin lymphoma.

This chain joins TRBV7-9 and TRBJ2-1; TRBD2 matches 10 bases. V dropped 1 base and J dropped 7; count of bases not matched to a gene: 10. The germline V gene has CDR1 SEHNR and CDR2 FQNEAQ (reference sequence). CDR3 length equals 17 residues. CDR3 DNA: TGTGCCAGCAGCTTAGGAGCCCTAGCGGGAGTAGTTAATGAGCAGTTCTTC. Translating gives CASSLGALAGVVNEQFF.

The rearrangement links TRBV19 to TRBJ2-1, with D possibly matching TRBD1 (6 bases). The CDR3 extends over 14 amino acids. Germline V gene data show CDR1 as LNHDA and CDR2 as SQIVND (reference sequence). V lost 6 bases, J lost 4 bases, and 13 bases lay in between. This CDR3 reads CASSLQGTYNEQFF. The CDR3 DNA reads TGTGCCAGTAGCCTCCAGGGGACATACAATGAGCAGTTCTTC. Based on the CDR3 plus reference TRBV19 and TRBJ2-1, the full variable domain is DGGITQSPKYLFRKEGQNVTLSCEQNLNHDAMYWYRQDPGQGLRLIYYSQIVNDFQKGDIAEGYSVSREKKESFPLTVTSAQKNPTAFYLCASSLQGTYNEQFFGPGTRLTVL.

V is TRBV5-1 and J is TRBJ2-7; D is ambiguous. The CDR3 has 15 amino acids. CDR1 and CDR2 from the germline V gene are SGHRS and YFSETQ. Trimming stripped 4 bases from V and 2 bases from J, with 16 bases between. The CDR3, as DNA: TGCGCCAGCAGCCCCCCGGGTCGAAACCCCTACGAGCAGTACTTC. This codes for CASSPPGRNPYEQYF.

The chain has TRBV4-2 and TRBJ1-1; TRBD1 matches at 7 bases. Trimming cost V 5 bases and J 5 bases; bases outside gene matches: 11. The CDR3 runs 15 residues. Germline V lookup: CDR1 LGHNA, CDR2 YNFKEQ. Here the CDR3 reads CASSSRQGRATEAFF. The DNA for the CDR3 is TGTGCCAGCAGCTCCAGACAGGGTCGAGCGACTGAAGCTTTCTTT.

The chain carries TRBV18 and TRBJ2-3; tentatively, D is TRBD1 (6 bases). The CDR3 contains 14 residues. The germline gives CDR1 KGHSH, CDR2 LQKENI. The V and J ends lost 3 bases and 4 bases respectively, with 11 bases between them. The CDR3 region is CASSPGRGPDTQYF. For the CDR3, the DNA is TGTGCCAGCTCACCGGGCAGGGGTCCAGATACGCAGTATTTT.

The chain uses TRBV29-1 and TRBJ1-5; a possible D gene is TRBD1 (6 bases). The V end lost 5 bases, the J end lost 5 bases, and 10 bases lay between the germline ends. Germline loops: CDR1 SQVTM, CDR2 ANQGSEA. The CDR3 is 12 residues long. CDR3 loop: CSVKGGDQPQHF. DNA of the CDR3: TGCAGCGTTAAAGGGGGAGATCAGCCCCAGCATTTT.

The chain couples TRBV2 to TRBJ2-3; 12 nucleotides line up with TRBD2. Looked up from germline, CDR1 is SNHLY and CDR2 is FYNNEI. The ends lost 2 bases at V and 5 bases at J; junction bases unmatched: 11. The CDR3 is 18 amino acids. Here the CDR3 DNA reads TGTGCCAGCAGTGAATTGAAGGCTAGCGGGAGGGCCGAAGATACGCAGTATTTT. This gives the protein CASSELKASGRAEDTQYF.

This chain links TRBV27 with TRBJ2-7; 11 bases fit TRBD1. The CDR3 has 16 residues. Germline CDR1 is MNHEY and CDR2 is SMNVEV (reference sequence). The trim removed 6 bases at V and 5 bases at J, leaving 12 bases unmatched. Here the CDR3 DNA reads TGTGCCAGCAGGGGGATCGCCGGGACAGGGGGGCACGAGCAGTACTTC. This gives the protein CASRGIAGTGGHEQYF.

This clone came up once. The chain uses TRBV18 and TRBJ1-1, with no clear D. Germline V gene data show CDR1 as KGHSH and CDR2 as LQKENI. V was cut by 6 bases and J by 0 bases, with 14 bases left in between. This CDR3 has 15 amino acids. This CDR3 is CASSPRRAVNTEAFF. The CDR3 DNA sequence: TGTGCCAGCTCCCCGAGAAGAGCTGTGAACACTGAAGCTTTCTTT. The full variable domain, in which reference TRBV18 and TRBJ1-1 provide the parts outside the CDR3, is NAGVMQNPRHLVRRRGQEARLRCSPMKGHSHVYWYRQLPEEGLKFMVYLQKENIIDESGMPKERFSAEFPKEGPSILRIQQVVRGDSAAYFCASSPRRAVNTEAFFGQGTRLTVV.

The chain uses TRBV5-1 and TRBJ2-1; tentatively, D is TRBD2 (5 bases). This CDR3 has 13 residues. The ends were cut back, 4 bases at V and 4 bases at J, with 9 bases in the middle. CDR1 and CDR2 (germline): SGHRS, YFSETQ. CDR3 DNA: TGCGCCAGCAGCCCCCCGGGGTACAATGAGCAGTTCTTC. Translated: CASSPPGYNEQFF. Based on the CDR3 plus reference TRBV5-1 and TRBJ2-1, the full variable domain is KAGVTQTPRYLIKTRGQQVTLSCSPISGHRSVSWYQQTPGQGLQFLFEYFSETQRNKGNFPGRFSGRQFSNSRSEMNVSTLELGDSALYLCASSPPGYNEQFFGPGTRLTVL.

J is TRBJ1-2 and V is TRBV5-4; perhaps TRBD1 as D (5 bases). V gave up 4 bases and J gave up 2 bases, with 9 bases separating them. The CDR3 has 13 amino acids. CDR1 is SGHNT, CDR2 YYREEE, per germline (reference sequence). Here the CDR3 reads CASSADRNYGYTF. Here the CDR3 DNA reads TGTGCCAGCAGCGCCGACAGAAACTATGGCTACACCTTC.

The rearrangement links TRBV5-6 to TRBJ2-4, with TRBD2 matching 10 bases. CDR3 length equals 16 residues. V gave up 1 base and J gave up 2 bases; unmatched junction bases: 3. Germline CDR1 and CDR2: SGHDT and YYEEEE. The CDR3 sequence: CASSLRLAGPKNIQYF. CDR3 DNA: TGTGCCAGCAGCTTGCGACTAGCGGGCCCCAAAAACATTCAGTACTTC.

This sequence joins TRBV7-8 and TRBJ2-2, with D perhaps being TRBD1 or TRBD2 (5 bases each). The length of the CDR3 is 13 residues. The germline CDR1 and CDR2 sequences are SGHVS and FQNEAQ. The V and J ends lost 1 base and 7 bases respectively, with 7 bases between them. In DNA form, the CDR3 reads TGTGCCAGCAGCTTAGGAGGGGACGGGGAGCTGTTTTTT. This encodes CASSLGGDGELFF.

The chain has TRBV13 and TRBJ2-1; 8 nucleotides align to TRBD1. The V and J ends lost 7 bases and 7 bases, in that order; junction bases with no gene match: 3. CDR1 PRHDT and CDR2 FYEKMQ come from the germline V gene (reference sequence). The CDR3 spans 12 residues. CDR3 DNA: TGTGCCAGCACTACAGGGGGTAATGAGCAGTTCTTC. Its protein product is CASTTGGNEQFF.

V and J are TRBV5-1 and TRBJ2-1; 8 nucleotides agree with TRBD2. Germline V gene data show CDR1 as SGHRS and CDR2 as YFSETQ. The V gene end was trimmed by 4 bases and the J gene end by 10 bases; junction bases not matched to a gene: 19. The CDR3 totals 17 residues. As DNA, the CDR3 is TGCGCCAGCAGCCCATTTACCGGGACTAGAAGTAGCTGGGAGCAGTTCTTC. It is translated as CASSPFTGTRSSWEQFF. Filled out from reference TRBV5-1 and TRBJ2-1, the complete variable domain reads KAGVTQTPRYLIKTRGQQVTLSCSPISGHRSVSWYQQTPGQGLQFLFEYFSETQRNKGNFPGRFSGRQFSNSRSEMNVSTLELGDSALYLCASSPFTGTRSSWEQFFGPGTRLTVL.

The chain links TRBV6-6 to TRBJ2-1; D unclear. This CDR3 comprises 12 residues. CDR1 is MNHNY, CDR2 SVGAGI, per germline (reference sequence). V was clipped by 5 bases and J by 6 bases, with 8 bases between them. In DNA, the CDR3 is TGTGCCAGCAGTCCCTTTACCAATGAGCAGTTCTTC. Protein product: CASSPFTNEQFF.

This chain joins TRBV4-2 and TRBJ2-1, with TRBD2 matching over 7 bases. The germline gives CDR1 LGHNA, CDR2 YNFKEQ. The CDR3 covers 17 residues. V dropped 1 base and J dropped 6; count of bases not matched to a gene: 12. DNA for the CDR3: TGTGCCAGCAGCCAAGGTCAAGAGGGAGGGCCGGGCAATGAGCAGTTCTTC. Translation gives CASSQGQEGGPGNEQFF.

This clone was detected once. This chain uses TRBV7-6 with TRBJ2-3; TRBD1 aligns across 7 bases. The CDR3 is 12 residues long. Looked up from germline, CDR1 is SGHVS and CDR2 is FNYEAQ. J was trimmed by 6 bases and V by 3 bases; bases with no gene match: 0. CDR3 residues: CASSLTGDTQYF. CDR3 sequence (DNA): TGTGCCAGCAGCTTGACAGGGGATACGCAGTATTTT.